This TCR beta chain was captured in a study of OX40 agonist ivuxolimab in advanced cancers. In the study overall: In this cohort, patients received ivuxolimab, an agonistic anti-OX40 (CD134) antibody. General study points: Mean expanded clone counts were higher in CD8+ than CD4+ T cells.

Sequencing was performed with immunoSEQ multiplex PCR; in TCRdb, only in-frame clones are kept and a portion is missing. Found here are about 52,000 clones, 88% of them singletons; the top ten hold around 15%. As to this clone: What it binds is unknown.

The germline CDR1 and CDR2 sequences are MNHEY and SVGAGI. The CDR3 spans 13 residues. With 3 bases removed from V and 1 base from J, the gap between germline ends came to 6 bases. The study sampled blood at baseline, cycle 4 day 1, and cycle 7 day 1. The chain uses TRBV6-5 and TRBJ1-1, with D possibly being TRBD1 (5 bases). The source was CD4+ or CD8+ T cells sorted from blood, collected in a trial of the OX40 agonist ivuxolimab. This TCR was recovered from an adult with an advanced solid tumor such as melanoma, head and neck, liver or kidney cancer. CDR3 nucleotides: TGTGCCAGCAGTTATCAGGGGAACACTGAAGCTTTCTTT. Residues: CASSYQGNTEAFF.